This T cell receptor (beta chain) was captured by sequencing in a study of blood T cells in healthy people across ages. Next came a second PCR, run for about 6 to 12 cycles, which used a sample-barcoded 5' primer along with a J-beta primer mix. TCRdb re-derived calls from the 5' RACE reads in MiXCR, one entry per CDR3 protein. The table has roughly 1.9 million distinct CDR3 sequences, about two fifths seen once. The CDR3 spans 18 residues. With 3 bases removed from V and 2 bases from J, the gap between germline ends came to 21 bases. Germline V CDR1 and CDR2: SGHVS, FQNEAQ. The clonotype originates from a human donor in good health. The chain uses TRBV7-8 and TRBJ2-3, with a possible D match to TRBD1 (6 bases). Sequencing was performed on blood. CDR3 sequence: CASSFRRQARRTTDTQYF. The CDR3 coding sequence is TGTGCCAGCAGCTTCCGGCGACAGGCCCGCCGGACCACAGATACGCAGTATTTT.